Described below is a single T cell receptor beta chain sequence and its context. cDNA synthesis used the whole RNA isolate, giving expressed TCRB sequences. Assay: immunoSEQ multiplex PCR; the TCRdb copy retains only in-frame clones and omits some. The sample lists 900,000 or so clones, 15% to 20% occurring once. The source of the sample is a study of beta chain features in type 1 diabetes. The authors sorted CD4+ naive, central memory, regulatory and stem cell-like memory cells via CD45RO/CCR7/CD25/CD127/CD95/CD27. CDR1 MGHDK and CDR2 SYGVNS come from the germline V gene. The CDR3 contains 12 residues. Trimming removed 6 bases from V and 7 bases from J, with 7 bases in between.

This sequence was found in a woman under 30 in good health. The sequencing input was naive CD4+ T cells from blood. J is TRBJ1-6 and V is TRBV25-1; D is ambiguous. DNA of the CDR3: TGTGCCAGCAGGGAGCCCAATTCACCCCTCCACTTT. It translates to CASREPNSPLHF.